These T cell receptor beta chains were read from a single sample in a study of blood T cell repertoires in COVID-19. Data came from immunoSEQ multiplex PCR; TCRdb stores just in-frame clones and leaves some out. This table has 150,000 or so clones, 90% appearing once. What was sequenced was peripheral blood. Receptors originate from a man aged 55 to 70 with active or convalescent COVID-19. CDR3s include the opening cysteine and the closing phenylalanine or tryptophan. A D gene is named only where the DNA matches it firmly. Not all rows give a size; the values are once, few, many and, for expanded clones, a class.

clone_size	j_call	d_call	v_call	cdr3_nt	cdr3_aa
once	TRBJ1-2	-	TRBV19	TGTGCCAGTAGTATAGGGGGGGGTTTTGGCTACACCTTC	CASSIGGGFGYTF
-	TRBJ1-5	-	TRBV18	TGTGCCAGCTCACCGCGCGGGGCGACTGTTCTCCCTCAGCCCCAGCATTTT	CASSPRGATVLPQPQHF
-	TRBJ1-5	-	TRBV10-3	TGTGCCATCAGTGCTGAGGTCAATCAGCCCCAGCATTTT	CAISAEVNQPQHF
-	TRBJ1-1	-	TRBV5-5	TGTGCCAGCAGCCCCACGTCCGGCGGCAACACTGAAGCTTTCTTT	CASSPTSGGNTEAFF
-	TRBJ1-2	-	TRBV9	TGTGCCAGCAGCGAAGGGGCGGCGAACTATGGCTACACCTTC	CASSEGAANYGYTF
-	TRBJ2-1	TRBD2	TRBV27	TGTGCCAGCAGCCAAAGCGGGAGGGGACACAATGAGCAGTTCTTC	CASSQSGRGHNEQFF
-	TRBJ2-3	TRBD2	TRBV9	TGTGCCAGCAGCGTCCACTCCCTTACTAGCGGGGGTCCCACAGATACGCAGTATTTT	CASSVHSLTSGGPTDTQYF
-	TRBJ1-4	TRBD1	TRBV18	TGTGCCAGCTCACGTACAGGGGGCGCAAATGAAAAACTGTTTTTT	CASSRTGGANEKLFF
-	TRBJ1-1	TRBD1	TRBV2	TGTGCCAAATACACCCGTCAGGGGGAATGGGTTGCTTTCTTT	CAKYTRQGEWVAFF
-	TRBJ2-7	TRBD2	TRBV9	TGTGCCAGCAGCGTAAAAAGCGGGAGCTCCTACGAGCAGTACTTC	CASSVKSGSSYEQYF
-	TRBJ1-2	-	TRBV7-9	TGTGCCAGCAGCTTGGTATCGGGAATCGTGGGCTACACCTTC	CASSLVSGIVGYTF
-	TRBJ2-2	-	TRBV29-1	TGCAGCGTTGAAGTTGGGGAACAGGTTAACACCGGGGAGCTGTTTTTT	CSVEVGEQVNTGELFF
-	TRBJ1-6	-	TRBV3-1/TRBV3-2	TGTGCCAGCAGCCAACTTTCCCGCGGGGGAGAGGGTTACCTCCACTTT	CASSQLSRGGEGYLHF
-	TRBJ2-5	-	TRBV12-1	TGTGCCAGCAGCTCCCGGGACAGGGGGCGTGAGACCCAGTACTTC	CASSSRDRGRETQYF
-	TRBJ2-4	-	TRBV3-1/TRBV3-2	TGTGCCAGCAGCCACTCCCTCCCCAGGGCCAAAAACATTCAGTACTTC	CASSHSLPRAKNIQYF
once	TRBJ2-6	-	TRBV3-1/TRBV3-2	TGTGCCAGCAGCCCGGGACATTCGGGCGGGGCCAACGTCCTGACTTTC	CASSPGHSGGANVLTF
-	TRBJ1-2	-	TRBV12-3/TRBV12-4	TGTGCCAGCGGGACTGAGTATGGCTACACCTTC	CASGTEYGYTF
-	TRBJ1-2	TRBD1	TRBV5-4	TGTGCCAGCAGCTTAAACAGGGGAACTAACTATGGCTACACCTTC	CASSLNRGTNYGYTF
-	TRBJ1-1	-	TRBV7-2	TGTGCCAGCAGCTTCCTGGACACAGCTTTCTTT	CASSFLDTAFF
-	TRBJ1-1	TRBD1	TRBV5-1	TGCGCCAGCAGCAGGGACAGGGTGAGCTATGAAACTGAAGCTTTCTTT	CASSRDRVSYETEAFF
-	TRBJ2-3	-	TRBV4-1	TGCGCCAGCAGCCGAGTCGAGGATACGCAGTATTTT	CASSRVEDTQYF
-	TRBJ2-1	-	TRBV10-1	TGCGCCAGCAGTGAGTCCGGAGGGCCCGATGAGCAGTTCTTC	CASSESGGPDEQFF
once	TRBJ1-1	-	TRBV7-9	TGTGCCAGCAGCTTATCAGGGGCGGTTGCGGTTCTCACTGAAGCTTTCTTT	CASSLSGAVAVLTEAFF
-	TRBJ2-7	-	TRBV10-1	TGCGCCAGCAGTGAGTCCGGGGTGTACGAGCAGTACTTC	CASSESGVYEQYF
once	TRBJ1-1	-	TRBV10-3	TGTGCCATCAGCCCGGACAGGAACACTGAAGCTTTCTTT	CAISPDRNTEAFF
-	TRBJ1-5	-	TRBV2	TGTGCCAGCAGTGACAGGGGAACGTATAGCAATCAGCCCCAGCATTTT	CASSDRGTYSNQPQHF
-	TRBJ1-1	-	TRBV10-3	TGTGCCATCAGTGAGTCGCCAGGGAACACTGAAGCTTTCTTT	CAISESPGNTEAFF
-	TRBJ2-7	-	TRBV14	TGTGCCAGCAGCCAAGTGGTCAGGGAGCAGTACTTC	CASSQVVREQYF
few	TRBJ1-2	TRBD1	TRBV6-5	TGTGCCAGCAGTTACGGAAGACAGGGCCCATATGGCTACACCTTC	CASSYGRQGPYGYTF
-	TRBJ2-2	-	TRBV5-1	TGCGCCAGCAGTCCGGGTCGAACCACCGGGGAGCTGTTTTTT	CASSPGRTTGELFF
few	TRBJ2-7	TRBD2	TRBV7-2	TGTGCCAGCAGCCCTTTAGCGGGAGTCGAGCAGTACTTC	CASSPLAGVEQYF